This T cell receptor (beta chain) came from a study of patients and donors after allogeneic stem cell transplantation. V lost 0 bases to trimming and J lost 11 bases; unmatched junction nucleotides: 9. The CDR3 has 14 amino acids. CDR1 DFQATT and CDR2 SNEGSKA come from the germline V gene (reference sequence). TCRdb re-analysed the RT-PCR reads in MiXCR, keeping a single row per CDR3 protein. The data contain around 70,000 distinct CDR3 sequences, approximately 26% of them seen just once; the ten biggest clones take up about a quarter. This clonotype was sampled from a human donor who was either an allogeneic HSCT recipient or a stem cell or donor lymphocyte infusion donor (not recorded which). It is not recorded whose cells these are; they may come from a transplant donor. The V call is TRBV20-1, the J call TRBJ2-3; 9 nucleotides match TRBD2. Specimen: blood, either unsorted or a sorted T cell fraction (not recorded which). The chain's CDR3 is CSARDVRAGGGQYF. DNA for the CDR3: TGCAGTGCTAGAGATGTGAGAGCGGGAGGTGGGCAGTATTTT.